The 30 T cell receptor beta chains reported below all come from one sample, sequenced in a study of vaccination effects on CD4 cells after COVID-19. Sequencing followed a ViraFEST assay step that expanded antigen-specific CD4+ T cells with viral peptide pools. Cells that had been cultured for 10 days were the source of isolated CD4+ T cells. In the vaccine recipients, nucleocapsid antibodies were negative and there was no prior SARS-CoV-2 infection. The table came from immunoSEQ multiplex PCR; TCRdb's copy has only in-frame clones and leaves some out. The data hold over 30,000 clones, with 70% observed a single time. No cognate antigen is known for these TCRs. The material was CD4+ T cells from PBMCs cultured with SARS-CoV-2 spike peptides, obtained before COVID-19 vaccination. Receptor source: a human donor who received a COVID-19 vaccine.

V and J are TRBV4-1 and TRBJ1-2, with D tentatively TRBD1 (6 bases). This CDR3 contains 20 residues. V was shortened by 2 bases and J by 4 bases, with 29 bases between the two germline ends. Germline V lookup: CDR1 MGHRA, CDR2 YSYEKL. The chain's CDR3 is CASSQLGSYGTKKAGYGYTF. In DNA, the CDR3 is TGCGCCAGCAGCCAACTGGGATCTTACGGGACAAAAAAAGCTGGCTATGGCTACACCTTC.

The chain is built from TRBV5-5 and TRBJ1-3; TRBD1 matches at 7 bases. Germline V gene sequence: CDR1 SGHKS, CDR2 YYEKEE (reference sequence). This CDR3 has 16 residues. J lost 0 bases, V lost 4 bases, and 7 bases had no gene match. The CDR3 DNA is TGTGCCAGCAGCCGGGACAGCGTCGACTCTGGAAACACCATATATTTT. The encoded protein is CASSRDSVDSGNTIYF.

The chain couples TRBV25-1 to TRBJ2-7, with D maybe TRBD1 (6 bases). This CDR3 has 12 amino acids. The germline V and J ends were trimmed by 5 bases and 6 bases, with 11 bases remaining between them. CDR1 and CDR2 from the germline V gene are MGHDK and SYGVNS. The CDR3 bases are TGTGCCAGCAGTCCCACAGGGCGCGAGCAGTACTTC. Amino acid sequence: CASSPTGREQYF.

This clone was counted between two and nine times. The J gene is TRBJ2-1, the V gene TRBV19; 7 bases map to TRBD1. The CDR3 runs to 15 residues. Per the germline V gene, CDR1 is LNHDA and CDR2 is SQIVND (reference sequence). With V trimmed by 9 bases and J by 4 bases, 12 bases remained unmatched. Here the CDR3 DNA reads TGTGCCAGCGGTGTAGCGACAGGGCAGTACAATGAGCAGTTCTTC. This translates into CASGVATGQYNEQFF.

V usage is TRBV7-6 and J usage is TRBJ2-7, with D tentatively TRBD2 (6 bases). This CDR3 has 16 residues. CDR1 SGHVS and CDR2 FNYEAQ come from the germline V gene. Trimming took 5 bases from V and 5 from J, leaving 22 bases between them. This CDR3 is CASSPGERRVPHEQYF. In DNA form, the CDR3 reads TGTGCCAGCAGCCCGGGCGAGAGGAGGGTGCCCCACGAGCAGTACTTC.

This chain uses TRBV4-2 with TRBJ2-7, with 9 positions matching TRBD2. Germline V lookup: CDR1 LGHNA, CDR2 YNFKEQ. J lost 7 bases, V lost 4 bases, and 17 bases had no gene match. There are 17 residues in the CDR3. In DNA form, the CDR3 reads TGTGCCAGCAGCCCTTTAGAGGCGGGAGGGCCCGGGGGAGAGCAGTACTTC. Translated: CASSPLEAGGPGGEQYF.

This clone was counted a single time. The genes are TRBV5-6 and TRBJ2-5; D might be TRBD1 (6 bases). Germline CDR1 SGHDT, CDR2 YYEEEE. This CDR3 is built from 16 residues. With 0 bases removed from V and 1 base from J, the gap between germline ends came to 13 bases. This CDR3 reads CASSLGPGHIQETQYF. The CDR3 DNA reads TGTGCCAGCAGCTTGGGACCGGGACACATCCAAGAGACCCAGTACTTC.

The rearrangement uses TRBV13 and TRBJ2-7; 7 bases align to TRBD1. CDR1 and CDR2 (germline): PRHDT, FYEKMQ (reference sequence). The CDR3 consists of 14 residues. The junction had 2 bases not matched to a gene; V was cut back by 3 bases and J by 0 bases. The CDR3 DNA sequence: TGTGCCAGCAGCTTTTGGGACAGCTCCTACGAGCAGTACTTC. It specifies CASSFWDSSYEQYF.

The chain combines TRBV9 with TRBJ2-2, with 14 bases identical to TRBD2. Unmatched junction bases numbered 6, after V lost 5 bases and J lost 3 bases. CDR1 SGDLS and CDR2 YYNGEE come from the germline V gene. CDR3 length: 17 residues. CDR3 coding DNA: TGTGCCAGCAGATCGACTAGCGGGGGGGCCCACACCGGGGAGCTGTTTTTT. It is translated as CASRSTSGGAHTGELFF.

This chain joins TRBV4-1 and TRBJ1-6, with a weak D call TRBD1 (6 bases). V lost 3 bases and J lost 3, with 12 bases in between. The CDR3 totals 16 residues. The germline CDR1 and CDR2 sequences are MGHRA and YSYEKL. CDR3 coding DNA: TGCGCCAGCAGCCACACCGACAGGAGCTATAATTCACCCCTCCACTTT. The encoded protein is CASSHTDRSYNSPLHF.

V is TRBV19 and J is TRBJ2-1; D remains ambiguous. The germline V and J ends were trimmed by 3 bases and 7 bases, with 19 bases remaining between them. The CDR3 covers 16 residues. Per germline, CDR1 LNHDA and CDR2 SQIVND (reference sequence). CDR3 nucleotides: TGTGCCAGTAGTATTTTCTTGGACCTTTTACGGAATGAGCAGTTCTTC. Protein sequence: CASSIFLDLLRNEQFF.

This rearrangement joins TRBV5-6 to TRBJ1-1; 7 positions match TRBD1. The CDR3 spans 19 residues. The J segment lost 1 base and the V segment lost 1 base, leaving 16 bases of the junction unmatched. Germline V gives CDR1 SGHDT, CDR2 YYEEEE. CDR3 sequence reads: CASSLFGAGGGRGNTEAFF. The CDR3 coding sequence is TGTGCCAGCAGCTTGTTCGGGGCAGGAGGGGGCAGGGGGAACACTGAAGCTTTCTTT.

This clone has only a few counts. V is TRBV4-1 and J is TRBJ1-2, with D perhaps TRBD1 (5 bases). CDR3 size: 17 residues. V was cut by 3 bases and J by 5 bases, with 22 bases left in between. The V gene's germline CDR1 is MGHRA and CDR2 YSYEKL. The chain's CDR3 is CASSQATSPGTRYGYTF. The CDR3, as DNA: TGCGCCAGCAGCCAGGCCACTTCTCCAGGGACCCGATATGGCTACACCTTC.

This chain uses TRBV28 with TRBJ2-5, with TRBD1 identical over 7 bases. The CDR3 loop spans 15 amino acids. The J segment lost 1 base and the V segment lost 5 bases, leaving 7 bases of the junction unmatched. CDR1 is MDHEN and CDR2 is SYDVKM in the germline V gene. This CDR3 reads CASSTRTGVQETQYF. Written as DNA, the CDR3 is TGTGCCAGCAGTACTCGGACAGGAGTCCAAGAGACCCAGTACTTC.

The chain combines TRBV7-9 with TRBJ1-4; D is unclear. V lost 1 base to trimming and J lost 8 bases, with 14 bases between them. The germline V gene has CDR1 SEHNR and CDR2 FQNEAQ (reference sequence). The CDR3 is 15 residues long. CDR3 loop: CASSLVGVSAEKLFF. As DNA, the CDR3 is TGTGCCAGCAGCTTAGTGGGCGTGTCAGCGGAAAAACTGTTTTTT.

The chain employs TRBV12-3 or TRBV12-4 and TRBJ2-5, with D uncertain. V shed 5 bases and J shed 5 bases, with 6 bases lying between them. This CDR3 spans 11 amino acids. The CDR3 DNA reads TGTGCCAGCAGTGCTGGGGAGACCCAGTACTTC. This translates into CASSAGETQYF.

This chain connects TRBV30 to TRBJ1-5, with a weak D call TRBD1 (6 bases). V lost 6 bases and J lost 10, with 19 bases in between. CDR1 and CDR2 (germline): GTSNPN, SVGIG (reference sequence). The CDR3 spans 13 residues. The CDR3 DNA is TGTGCCTGCTCACAGGGAGCCTGGGGTCCCCAGCATTTT. It is translated as CACSQGAWGPQHF.

The gene calls are TRBV28 and TRBJ1-5; D is undetermined. The germline gives CDR1 MDHEN, CDR2 SYDVKM. With 4 bases removed from V and 6 bases from J, the gap between germline ends came to 7 bases. The CDR3 has 12 amino acids. The CDR3 sequence: CASSSEVQPQHF. The CDR3 DNA reads TGTGCCAGCAGTTCGGAGGTTCAGCCCCAGCATTTT. Full variable domain (remainder filled in from reference TRBV28 and TRBJ1-5): DVKVTQSSRYLVKRTGEKVFLECVQDMDHENMFWYRQDPGLGLRLIYFSYDVKMKEKGDIPEGYSVSREKKERFSLILESASTNQTSMYLCASSSEVQPQHFGDGTRLSIL.

With respect to this clone: The junction does not match germline at one end; this may be a read error. This chain uses TRBV7-7 with TRBJ2-3; the match to TRBD2 covers 8 bases. The CDR3 contains 16 residues. The germline CDR1 and CDR2 sequences are SSHAT and FNYEAQ (reference sequence). The CDR3 loop reads CASSLSPAGGTDTQYF. CDR3 DNA: TGTGCTAGCAGCTTAAGTCCAGCGGGGGGCACAGATACGCAGTATTTT. The variable domain in full, with the rest retrieved from reference TRBV7-7 and TRBJ2-3, is GAGVSQSPRYKVTKRGQDVTLRCDPISSHATLYWYQQALGQGPEFLTYFNYEAQPDKSGLPSDRFSAERPEGSISTLTIQRTEQRDSAMYRCASSLSPAGGTDTQYFGPGTRLTVL.

The genes are TRBV5-1 and TRBJ2-7, with 7 bases identical to TRBD1. Germline trimming cut 4 bases from V and 1 base from J; bases unmatched to any gene: 8. This CDR3 contains 15 residues. Looked up from germline, CDR1 is SGHRS and CDR2 is YFSETQ. The CDR3 bases are TGCGCCAGCAGCCCGTCCGGGACAGCTTCCTACGAGCAGTACTTC. Protein product: CASSPSGTASYEQYF.

V and J are TRBV6-5 and TRBJ1-2; 7 bases line up with TRBD1. CDR1 is MNHEY, CDR2 SVGAGI, per germline. After removal of 0 bases from V and 5 bases from J, the junction contained 9 bases not matched to a gene. This CDR3 contains 16 residues. Here the CDR3 reads CASSYSFQGVTYGYTF. The CDR3 DNA reads as TGTGCCAGCAGTTACTCGTTTCAGGGGGTGACGTATGGCTACACCTTC.

The J gene is TRBJ2-4, the V gene TRBV3-1 (or the pseudogene TRBV3-2); either TRBD1 or TRBD2 may supply D (5 bases each). Germline V CDR1 and CDR2: LGHDT, YNNKEL (reference sequence). CDR3 length: 16 amino acids. Trimming removed 0 bases from V and 1 base from J, with 10 bases in between. The CDR3 reads CASSQEMGDAKNIQYF. The CDR3 DNA reads TGTGCCAGCAGCCAAGAAATGGGGGACGCCAAAAACATTCAGTACTTC.

This chain connects TRBV9 to TRBJ2-1; maybe TRBD2 (5 bases). Germline CDR1 reads SGDLS; CDR2 reads YYNGEE. Trimming cost V 0 bases and J 7 bases, with 14 bases left between them. This CDR3 has 15 residues. The CDR3 is CASSVDSSRQNEQFF. Written as DNA, the CDR3 is TGTGCCAGCAGCGTAGATTCTAGCCGACAAAATGAGCAGTTCTTC.

This clone was counted only a few times. The chain has TRBV30 and TRBJ1-1; tentative D call: TRBD1 (6 bases). V shed 5 bases and J shed 5 bases, with 15 bases lying between them. The length of the CDR3 is 13 residues. CDR1 GTSNPN and CDR2 SVGIG come from the germline V gene (reference sequence). CDR3 nucleotide sequence: TGTGCCTGGGAAACAGGGAGTAAGACTGAAGCTTTCTTT. Protein product: CAWETGSKTEAFF.

This rearrangement joins TRBV18 to TRBJ2-7; no clear D. Germline lookup yields CDR1 KGHSH and CDR2 LQKENI. V lost 6 bases, J lost 0 bases, and 18 bases lay in between. This CDR3 is built from 16 residues. The CDR3 sequence: CASSSSRASSSYEQYF. Written as DNA, the CDR3 is TGTGCCAGCTCCTCCTCCCGTGCCTCGAGCTCCTACGAGCAGTACTTC. Looking up the rest from reference TRBV18 and TRBJ2-7 gives the full variable domain: NAGVMQNPRHLVRRRGQEARLRCSPMKGHSHVYWYRQLPEEGLKFMVYLQKENIIDESGMPKERFSAEFPKEGPSILRIQQVVRGDSAAYFCASSSSRASSSYEQYFGPGTRLTVT.

The chain has TRBV18 and TRBJ1-5; tentative D call: TRBD1 (6 bases). The CDR3 covers 17 residues. The V end lost 0 bases, the J end lost 3 bases, and 15 bases lay between the germline ends. Germline CDR1 is KGHSH and CDR2 is LQKENI. The CDR3 region has the DNA TGTGCCAGCTCACCACCGAAGACAGGTGTGATCAATCAGCCCCAGCATTTT. The encoded protein is CASSPPKTGVINQPQHF.

This clone was counted a few times. The rearrangement uses TRBV12-3 or TRBV12-4 and TRBJ1-2; D unclear. V lost 8 bases and J 3 bases, leaving 4 bases between the germline ends. This CDR3 spans 10 amino acids. In DNA form, the CDR3 reads TGTGCCAGCGGGGACTATGGCTACACCTTC. The encoded protein is CASGDYGYTF.

This clone was seen just once. J is TRBJ2-7 and V is TRBV21-1; the table gives TRBD1 as D, unverified against the DNA. TRBV21-1 is a pseudogene. There are 18 residues in the CDR3. CDR3 loop: CASSKGTVRFYRTYEQYF. The CDR3 DNA reads TGTGCCAGCAGCAAGGGGACAGTGAGGTTTTATCGCACCTACGAGCAGTACTTC.

V gene TRBV30 combines with J gene TRBJ2-2, with TRBD2 as a possible D gene (5 bases). Germline V gene data show CDR1 as GTSNPN and CDR2 as SVGIG (reference sequence). The CDR3 spans 17 residues. Trimming cost V 2 bases and J 1 base, with 17 bases left between them. This CDR3 is CAWSRGRSSRNTGELFF. The CDR3 DNA reads TGTGCCTGGAGTCGGGGTAGGTCTTCTCGGAACACCGGGGAGCTGTTTTTT.

The chain has TRBV6-2 or TRBV6-3 and TRBJ1-1; weak D call: TRBD1 (5 bases). The germline gives CDR1 MNHEY, CDR2 SVGEGT. The length of the CDR3 is 16 residues. With 2 bases removed from V and 2 bases from J, the gap between germline ends came to 15 bases. CDR3 residues: CASSYVAGRRNTEAFF. The CDR3 DNA follows: TGTGCCAGCAGTTACGTGGCAGGGAGGCGTAACACTGAAGCTTTCTTT.